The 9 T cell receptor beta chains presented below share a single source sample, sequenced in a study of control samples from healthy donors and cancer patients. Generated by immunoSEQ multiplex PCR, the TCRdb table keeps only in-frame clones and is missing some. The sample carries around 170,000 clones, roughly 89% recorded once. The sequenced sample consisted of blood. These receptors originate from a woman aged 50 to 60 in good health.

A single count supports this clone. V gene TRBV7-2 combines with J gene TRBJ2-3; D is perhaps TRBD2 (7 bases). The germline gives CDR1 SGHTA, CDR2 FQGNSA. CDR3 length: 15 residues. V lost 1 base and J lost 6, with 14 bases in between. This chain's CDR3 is CASSLEWGGGDTQYF. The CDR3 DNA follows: TGTGCCAGCAGCTTAGAGTGGGGGGGCGGTGATACGCAGTATTTT.

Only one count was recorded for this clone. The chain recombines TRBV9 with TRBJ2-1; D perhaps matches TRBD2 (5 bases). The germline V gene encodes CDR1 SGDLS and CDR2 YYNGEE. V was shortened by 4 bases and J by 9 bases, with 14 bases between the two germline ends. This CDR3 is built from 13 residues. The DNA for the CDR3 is TGTGCCAGCAGCCCGCTCGGAGGTGGTGAGCAGTTCTTC. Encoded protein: CASSPLGGGEQFF.

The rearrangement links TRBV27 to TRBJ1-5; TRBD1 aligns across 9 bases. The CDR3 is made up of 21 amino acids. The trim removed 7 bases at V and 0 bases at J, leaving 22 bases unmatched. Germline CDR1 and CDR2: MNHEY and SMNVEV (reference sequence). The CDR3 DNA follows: TGTGCCAGCACCGACCCGCCTCAGGGCGGGACAGGGAGATATAGCAATCAGCCCCAGCATTTT. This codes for CASTDPPQGGTGRYSNQPQHF.

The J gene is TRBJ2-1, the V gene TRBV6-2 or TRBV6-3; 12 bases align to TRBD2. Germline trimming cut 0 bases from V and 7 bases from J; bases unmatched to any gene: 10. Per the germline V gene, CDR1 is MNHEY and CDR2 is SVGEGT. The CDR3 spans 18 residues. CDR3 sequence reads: CASSYSSRLAGAWNEQFF. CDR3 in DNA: TGTGCCAGCAGTTACTCGAGTCGACTAGCGGGAGCGTGGAATGAGCAGTTCTTC.

The CDR3 region is CASSLWGDNTGELFF. For the CDR3, the DNA is TGCGCCAGCAGCTTGTGGGGGGATAACACCGGGGAGCTGTTTTTT. The chain links TRBV5-1 to TRBJ2-2; D may be TRBD2 (6 bases). There are 15 residues in the CDR3. Looked up from germline, CDR1 is SGHRS and CDR2 is YFSETQ. V shed 1 base and J shed 2 bases, with 9 bases lying between them.

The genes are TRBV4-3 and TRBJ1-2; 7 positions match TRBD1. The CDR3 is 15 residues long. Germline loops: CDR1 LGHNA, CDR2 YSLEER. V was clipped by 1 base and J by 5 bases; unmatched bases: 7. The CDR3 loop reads CASSQAVQGRYGYTF. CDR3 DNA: TGCGCCAGCAGCCAAGCGGTACAGGGGAGGTATGGCTACACCTTC.

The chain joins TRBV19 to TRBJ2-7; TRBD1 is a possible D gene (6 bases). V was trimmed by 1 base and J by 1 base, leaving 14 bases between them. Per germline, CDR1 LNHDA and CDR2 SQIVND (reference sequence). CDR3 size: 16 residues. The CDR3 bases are TGTGCCAGTAGTATAGGAGGGGAACAGGGTTCCTACGAGCAGTACTTC. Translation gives CASSIGGEQGSYEQYF.

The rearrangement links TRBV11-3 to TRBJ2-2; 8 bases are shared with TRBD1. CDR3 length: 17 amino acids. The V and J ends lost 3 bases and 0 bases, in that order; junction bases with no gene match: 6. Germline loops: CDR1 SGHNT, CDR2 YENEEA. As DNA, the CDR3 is TGTGCCAGCAGCTTGACTCGACAGGGGACGAACACCGGGGAGCTGTTTTTT. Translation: CASSLTRQGTNTGELFF.

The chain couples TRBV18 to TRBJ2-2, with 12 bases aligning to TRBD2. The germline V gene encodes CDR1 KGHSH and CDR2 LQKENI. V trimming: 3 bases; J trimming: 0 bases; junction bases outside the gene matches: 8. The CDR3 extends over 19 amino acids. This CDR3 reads CASSPSLAGGPANTGELFF. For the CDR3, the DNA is TGTGCCAGCTCACCGTCTCTAGCGGGGGGGCCGGCGAACACCGGGGAGCTGTTTTTT.